This entry features one T cell receptor (beta chain) sequence. Its antigen is unknown. Assay: immunoSEQ multiplex PCR; the TCRdb copy retains only in-frame clones and omits some. The sample contains roughly 500,000 clones, 90% to 97% of which appear only once. The data derive from a study of shared clonotypes between healthy human individuals. General observations from the study: Of the naive CD4 clonotypes, about 5% were shared across a few donors.

Looked up from germline, CDR1 is MNHNY and CDR2 is SVGAGI (reference sequence). The CDR3 covers 15 residues. Deletions cut 6 bases from V and 4 bases from J, with 16 bases between. The receptor's source is a woman under 40 in good health. The chain links TRBV6-6 to TRBJ1-3; the D gene is possibly TRBD1 (6 bases). The source material was naive CD4+ T cells sorted from blood. Subset here: CD45RA+ positively selected. This chain's CDR3 is CASRPAGTPGNTIYF. The CDR3 nucleotides read TGTGCCAGCAGGCCTGCCGGGACACCCGGAAACACCATATATTTT.